A single sample is the source of the 30 T cell receptor beta chains below, sequenced in a study of T cell repertoires in cytomegalovirus infection. One entry per CDR3 protein results from TCRdb running MiXCR on the reads. The table has 450,000 to 600,000 distinct CDR3 sequences, about 11% seen once. What was sequenced was PBMCs. All receptors come from a human donor in good health (CMV status not recorded). Some clones in this sample may be carry-over from other donors' samples.

This clonotype was detected ten times or more. The V and J genes are TRBV12-3 or TRBV12-4 and TRBJ1-1; D is unclear. This CDR3 has 14 amino acids. The germline V and J ends were trimmed by 3 bases and 3 bases, with 11 bases remaining between them. CDR3 coding DNA: TGTGCCAGCAGTTTTCCACGCGGTCACACTGAAGCTTTCTTT. Translating gives CASSFPRGHTEAFF.

The chain employs TRBV19 and TRBJ2-7, with 11 bases lining up with TRBD2. The CDR3 covers 17 residues. Germline values: CDR1 LNHDA, CDR2 SQIVND (reference sequence). The V gene end was trimmed by 5 bases and the J gene end by 1 base; junction bases not matched to a gene: 10. In nucleotides, the CDR3 is TGTGCCAGTAGTGCCGCTAGCGGGGGGTTTACGTCCTACGAGCAGTACTTC. Its protein product is CASSAASGGFTSYEQYF. Filled out from reference TRBV19 and TRBJ2-7, the complete variable domain reads DGGITQSPKYLFRKEGQNVTLSCEQNLNHDAMYWYRQDPGQGLRLIYYSQIVNDFQKGDIAEGYSVSREKKESFPLTVTSAQKNPTAFYLCASSAASGGFTSYEQYFGPGTRLTVT.

This clonotype was picked up many times. The junction departs from the called germline gene at one end, perhaps through a read error. The chain carries TRBV5-1 and TRBJ2-7; 9 nucleotides align to TRBD1. The CDR3 consists of 14 residues. CDR1 and CDR2 from the germline V gene are SGHRS and YFSETQ. CDR3 in amino acids: CASRPTGGGYEQYF. As DNA, the CDR3 is TGTGCCAGCAGACCGACAGGGGGAGGCTACGAGCAGTACTTC.

This clonotype was recorded at least ten times. J is TRBJ2-1 and V is TRBV28, with 15 nucleotides matching TRBD2. The CDR3 length is 17 residues. The V segment lost 6 bases and the J segment 6 bases; nucleotides outside the gene matches: 9. CDR1 and CDR2 (germline): MDHEN, SYDVKM. The CDR3 DNA is TGTGCCAGCAGGAGGACTAGCGGGAGGGTTTCGGGCAATGAGCAGTTCTTC. It encodes CASRRTSGRVSGNEQFF.

The sample holds many counts of this clonotype. This chain links TRBV10-3 with TRBJ2-5, with D possibly being TRBD2 (7 bases). The V gene's germline CDR1 is ENHRY and CDR2 SYGVKD. The length of the CDR3 is 14 residues. Deletions cut 3 bases from V and 4 bases from J, with 12 bases between. The CDR3 sequence is CAISDRGASETQYF. The DNA of the CDR3 is TGTGCCATCAGTGATCGGGGGGCATCAGAGACCCAGTACTTC.

V gene TRBV2 combines with J gene TRBJ1-5, with a weak D call TRBD1 (6 bases). Germline values: CDR1 SNHLY, CDR2 FYNNEI. CDR3 size: 14 residues. V was pared by 7 bases and J by 7 bases, with 17 bases between. In nucleotides, the CDR3 is TGTGCCAGCACCGGAGAGACAGGAAGACAGCCCCAGCATTTT. Its translation: CASTGETGRQPQHF.

Many counts were recorded for this clonotype. The genes are TRBV12-3 or TRBV12-4 and TRBJ2-7; a weak D match, TRBD2 (6 bases). Trimming took 10 bases from V and 4 from J, leaving 26 bases between them. This CDR3 comprises 16 residues. CDR3 loop: CATRGSLPKGQYEQYF. The DNA of the CDR3 is TGTGCCACCCGGGGGAGCCTCCCTAAGGGTCAATACGAGCAGTACTTC.

The chain links TRBV7-9 to TRBJ1-2; unclear D gene. This CDR3 has 16 amino acids. Germline CDR1 and CDR2: SEHNR and FQNEAQ (reference sequence). The V end lost 0 bases, the J end lost 7 bases, and 18 bases lay between the germline ends. Here the CDR3 DNA reads TGTGCCAGCAGCTTAGCGGGTTCAGGAGCGGGTACTGGCTACACCTTC. It translates to CASSLAGSGAGTGYTF.

This clonotype was counted many times. The gene calls are TRBV28 and TRBJ2-2, with 10 bases identical to TRBD2. V dropped 5 bases and J dropped 6; count of bases not matched to a gene: 3. This CDR3 region has 14 residues. CDR1 is MDHEN and CDR2 is SYDVKM in the germline V gene. The CDR3 sequence: CASSPSGRAGELFF. DNA for the CDR3: TGTGCCAGCAGTCCCAGCGGGAGGGCCGGGGAGCTGTTTTTT.

This clonotype was seen a handful of times. This chain uses TRBV10-3 with TRBJ2-3; no firm D call. Trimming pared 3 bases from V and 4 bases from J, leaving 8 bases between. The CDR3 sequence is 13 residues long. Germline V CDR1 and CDR2: ENHRY, SYGVKD. CDR3 sequence reads: CAISDSESDTQYF. For the CDR3, the DNA is TGTGCCATCAGTGATTCAGAATCAGATACGCAGTATTTT.

This clonotype was seen ten or more times. The chain is built from TRBV7-6 and TRBJ1-6; TRBD1 is a possible D gene (5 bases). Germline CDR1 reads SGHVS; CDR2 reads FNYEAQ. CDR3 length: 17 amino acids. The V end lost 1 base, the J end lost 0 bases, and 10 bases lay between the germline ends. The CDR3 region is CASSLVQGSSYNSPLHF. CDR3 nucleotide sequence: TGTGCCAGCAGCTTAGTTCAGGGAAGCTCCTATAATTCACCCCTCCACTTT.

This clonotype has ten or more counts. The V call is TRBV7-9, the J call TRBJ1-1, with 7 bases identical to TRBD1. The CDR3 consists of 13 residues. The V and J ends lost 4 bases and 8 bases, in that order; junction bases with no gene match: 7. From germline, CDR1 is SEHNR and CDR2 FQNEAQ (reference sequence). The CDR3 DNA reads TGTGCCAGCAGCTATTACGGACAGGCCGAAGCTTTCTTT. Protein product: CASSYYGQAEAFF.

There are many counts of this clonotype. V is TRBV6-5 and J is TRBJ1-1; D remains unclear. Germline CDR1 is MNHEY and CDR2 is SVGAGI. Trimming took 1 base from V and 1 from J, leaving 7 bases between them. The CDR3 extends over 14 amino acids. CDR3 DNA sequence: TGTGCCAGCAGTTACTACGGGTCGAACACTGAAGCTTTCTTT. It codes for CASSYYGSNTEAFF.

This clonotype was seen at least ten times. The chain is built from TRBV5-4 and TRBJ1-1; D call uncertain. The CDR3 is made up of 14 amino acids. Germline CDR1 and CDR2: SGHNT and YYREEE (reference sequence). Trimming pared 4 bases from V and 4 bases from J, leaving 14 bases between. CDR3: CASSAPRVSTEAFF. The CDR3 DNA reads TGTGCCAGCAGCGCCCCCCGGGTCTCCACTGAAGCTTTCTTT. Drawing the rest from reference TRBV5-4 and TRBJ1-1, the complete variable domain is ETGVTQSPTHLIKTRGQQVTLRCSSQSGHNTVSWYQQALGQGPQFIFQYYREEENGRGNFPPRFSGLQFPNYSSELNVNALELDDSALYLCASSAPRVSTEAFFGQGTRLTVV.

This clonotype was detected a few times. The chain links TRBV28 to TRBJ1-1; D ambiguous. Germline V lookup: CDR1 MDHEN, CDR2 SYDVKM. The CDR3 consists of 16 residues. The V end was cut by 3 bases, the J end by 0 bases, with 14 bases between. CDR3 sequence: CASSFDTTAMNTEAFF. Here the CDR3 DNA reads TGTGCCAGCAGTTTCGACACAACGGCCATGAACACTGAAGCTTTCTTT.

This rearrangement joins TRBV20-1 to TRBJ2-7; no firm D call. The V end was cut by 5 bases, the J end by 0 bases, with 11 bases between. Germline CDR1 is DFQATT and CDR2 is SNEGSKA (reference sequence). The CDR3 runs to 13 residues. The CDR3 DNA is TGCAGTGCTGTCGACTGGAGCTCCTACGAGCAGTACTTC. Its protein is CSAVDWSSYEQYF.

This clonotype was counted at least ten times. This sequence joins TRBV14 and TRBJ1-2; no clear D gene. The CDR3 loop spans 19 amino acids. Germline V gene data show CDR1 as SGHDN and CDR2 as FVKESK. Trimming removed 3 bases from V and 1 base from J, with 24 bases in between. CDR3 region: CASSQDWSRGLAYNYGYTF. The CDR3 DNA follows: TGTGCCAGCAGCCAGGACTGGTCGCGAGGACTAGCCTATAACTATGGCTACACCTTC.

This clonotype showed up many times. The V call is TRBV7-8, the J call TRBJ1-2; possible D gene TRBD1, 6 bases. The CDR3 has 17 amino acids. The germline CDR1 and CDR2 sequences are SGHVS and FQNEAQ. The ends were cut back, 3 bases at V and 7 bases at J, with 24 bases in the middle. In nucleotides, the CDR3 is TGTGCCAGCAGCTTGGGGGACGTTGTACAGGGCGCGGGTGGCTACACCTTC. Its translation is CASSLGDVVQGAGGYTF.

This clonotype was counted many times. This chain joins TRBV6-1 and TRBJ2-5, with D perhaps TRBD2 (6 bases). V shed 6 bases and J shed 5 bases, with 13 bases lying between them. The CDR3 has 13 amino acids. Looked up from germline, CDR1 is MNHNS and CDR2 is SASEGT. The chain's CDR3 is CASSRLVRETQYF. In DNA, the CDR3 is TGTGCCAGCAGCCGACTAGTTCGCGAGACCCAGTACTTC.

This clonotype was detected ten times or more. This chain uses TRBV7-9 with TRBJ2-7, with 8 bases lining up with TRBD1. J was trimmed by 5 bases and V by 4 bases; bases with no gene match: 13. This CDR3 is 16 amino acids long. CDR1 SEHNR and CDR2 FQNEAQ come from the germline V gene (reference sequence). The CDR3: CASSSQTGVAVHEQYF. The CDR3 region has the DNA TGTGCCAGCAGCTCCCAGACAGGGGTGGCGGTCCACGAGCAGTACTTC. The full variable domain, its missing parts supplied by reference TRBV7-9 and TRBJ2-7, is DTGVSQNPRHKITKRGQNVTFRCDPISEHNRLYWYRQTLGQGPEFLTYFQNEAQLEKSRLLSDRFSAERPKGSFSTLEIQRTEQGDSAMYLCASSSQTGVAVHEQYFGPGTRLTVT.

This clonotype occurred many times. The rearrangement links TRBV19 to TRBJ1-5; D is unresolved. Between the trimmed V and J ends, which lost 3 bases and 0 bases, there was a span of 24 bases. Germline lookup yields CDR1 LNHDA and CDR2 SQIVND (reference sequence). The CDR3 contains 20 residues. In nucleotides, the CDR3 is TGTGCCAGTAGTATCAGTCCCCGACATAATTCGGTCTATAGCAATCAGCCCCAGCATTTT. Its protein is CASSISPRHNSVYSNQPQHF.

This clonotype was seen at least ten times. The chain combines TRBV28 with TRBJ2-6; 8 nucleotides line up with TRBD1. V was clipped by 8 bases and J by 4 bases; unmatched bases: 7. CDR1 and CDR2 from the germline V gene are MDHEN and SYDVKM. CDR3 size: 15 residues. This CDR3 reads CASGIRGLGANVLTF. The CDR3 region has the DNA TGTGCCAGCGGGATCAGGGGGCTCGGGGCCAACGTCCTGACTTTC.

Many counts were recorded for this clonotype. This sequence joins TRBV7-2 and TRBJ2-5, with 7 bases aligning to TRBD1. This CDR3 has 15 amino acids. V lost 1 base and J lost 4; bases outside the gene matches: 6. Germline CDR1 is SGHTA and CDR2 is FQGNSA. CDR3 sequence: CASSLGQGSGETQYF. CDR3 coding DNA: TGTGCCAGCAGCTTAGGACAGGGAAGTGGAGAGACCCAGTACTTC.

The rearrangement uses TRBV2 and TRBJ2-7, with 8 bases identical to TRBD1. The CDR3 has 13 amino acids. Trimming at V came to 3 bases and at J to 3 bases, leaving 1 base not matched to a gene. CDR1 SNHLY and CDR2 FYNNEI come from the germline V gene. The CDR3 reads CASSDGTGYEQYF. DNA of the CDR3: TGTGCCAGCAGTGATGGGACAGGCTACGAGCAGTACTTC.

The genes are TRBV5-6 and TRBJ2-1, with 15 bases that match TRBD2. The germline V gene has CDR1 SGHDT and CDR2 YYEEEE. This CDR3 contains 16 residues. Germline trimming cut 0 bases from V and 9 bases from J; bases unmatched to any gene: 4. The CDR3 DNA is TGTGCCAGCAGCTTGGGGACTAGCGGGGGGGCGGGTGAGCAGTTCTTC. Protein product: CASSLGTSGGAGEQFF.

This clonotype was counted only a few times. V is TRBV5-1 and J is TRBJ2-7; D might be TRBD1 (5 bases). Trimming shortened V by 0 bases and J by 6 bases, and 10 bases separated the two germline ends. Looked up from germline, CDR1 is SGHRS and CDR2 is YFSETQ. The CDR3 runs to 13 residues. The CDR3 region has the DNA TGCGCCAGCAGCTTGGAGGGGTATGGCGAGCAGTACTTC. Its translation is CASSLEGYGEQYF.

This rearrangement joins TRBV2 to TRBJ1-5; 11 positions agree with TRBD1. This CDR3 has 14 residues. The J segment lost 7 bases and the V segment lost 6 bases, leaving 5 bases of the junction unmatched. Germline V gene lookup returns CDR1 SNHLY and CDR2 FYNNEI. The DNA of the CDR3 is TGTGCCAGCAGGGGGACAGGGGGAAGGCAGCCCCAGCATTTT. Amino acid sequence: CASRGTGGRQPQHF.

The chain combines TRBV9 with TRBJ1-6; possible D gene TRBD1, 6 bases. Deletions cut 0 bases from V and 7 bases from J, with 11 bases between. The germline CDR1 and CDR2 sequences are SGDLS and YYNGEE. The CDR3 has 15 amino acids. CDR3 DNA sequence: TGTGCCAGCAGCGTAGAAGGGGGGCGAAATTCACCCCTCCACTTT. Its translation is CASSVEGGRNSPLHF.

This clonotype showed up many times. This rearrangement joins TRBV18 to TRBJ2-1; D not resolved. V lost 6 bases and J lost 10, with 10 bases in between. This CDR3 region has 11 residues. From germline, CDR1 is KGHSH and CDR2 LQKENI. CDR3 nucleotides: TGTGCCAGCTCTCCGCTGGGAGAGCAGTTCTTC. It translates to CASSPLGEQFF.

There are a few counts of this clonotype. The rearrangement uses TRBV7-6 and TRBJ1-1; D perhaps matches TRBD1 (5 bases). The germline gives CDR1 SGHVS, CDR2 FNYEAQ. Trimming removed 5 bases from V and 0 bases from J, with 13 bases in between. The CDR3 totals 15 residues. CDR3 in DNA: TGTGCCAGCAGCCAATCGGGACTCATGAACACTGAAGCTTTCTTT. Translation gives CASSQSGLMNTEAFF.